Shown below are 20 T cell receptor beta chains from a single sample sequenced in a study of T cell responses to AZD1222 COVID-19 vaccine. The table came from immunoSEQ multiplex PCR; TCRdb's copy has only in-frame clones and leaves some out. The sample consists of 100,000 or so clones, roughly 88% of them appearing once. The sample was peripheral blood, taken on day 0 of AZD1222 vaccination. These receptors were collected from an adult in good health.

This clone was counted once. The chain carries TRBV19 and TRBJ1-2; no firm D call. The V and J ends lost 2 bases and 3 bases respectively, with 10 bases between them. This CDR3 is built from 14 residues. The germline V gene has CDR1 LNHDA and CDR2 SQIVND (reference sequence). CDR3: CASSITTPDYGYTF. The DNA of the CDR3 is TGTGCCAGTAGTATAACGACACCCGACTATGGCTACACCTTC.

The genes are TRBV6-6 and TRBJ2-1, with 7 bases aligning to TRBD2. Losses at the gene ends were 0 bases for V and 4 bases for J; bases not matched to a gene: 6. CDR1 MNHNY and CDR2 SVGAGI come from the germline V gene (reference sequence). The CDR3 runs to 16 residues. CDR3 coding DNA: TGTGCCAGCAGTTACTCGCCTAGCGGAGCATACAATGAGCAGTTCTTC. Its translation: CASSYSPSGAYNEQFF.

This sequence joins TRBV2 and TRBJ2-3, with 8 positions matching TRBD2. CDR3 length equals 16 residues. Losses at the gene ends were 6 bases for V and 6 bases for J; bases not matched to a gene: 14. Germline-derived CDR1 and CDR2 are SNHLY and FYNNEI. The CDR3 is CASSTAVGRGADTQYF. The CDR3 coding sequence is TGTGCCAGCAGCACCGCGGTGGGGCGGGGGGCGGATACGCAGTATTTT.

J is TRBJ2-1 and V is TRBV28; D is possibly TRBD1 or TRBD2 (5 bases each). Trimming removed 7 bases from V and 3 bases from J, with 13 bases in between. The CDR3 totals 14 residues. The germline CDR1 and CDR2 sequences are MDHEN and SYDVKM. CDR3 in amino acids: CASTLGTRYNEQFF. The DNA of the CDR3 is TGTGCCAGCACTCTCGGGACGCGCTACAATGAGCAGTTCTTC.

V and J are TRBV10-3 and TRBJ2-5; D possibly matches TRBD1 or TRBD2 (6 bases each). Trimming cost V 6 bases and J 4 bases, with 12 bases left between them. Germline CDR1 and CDR2: ENHRY and SYGVKD. The CDR3 contains 13 residues. This chain's CDR3 is CAIREGGGETQYF. The DNA for the CDR3 is TGTGCCATCAGGGAGGGGGGTGGAGAGACCCAGTACTTC.

In this sample, this clone turned up a few times. The chain recombines TRBV28 with TRBJ2-2, with D uncertain. The V and J ends lost 3 bases and 1 base respectively, with 6 bases between them. Germline lookup yields CDR1 MDHEN and CDR2 SYDVKM. The CDR3 has 14 residues. CDR3: CASSFRMNTGELFF. The CDR3 DNA sequence: TGTGCCAGCAGTTTCAGGATGAACACCGGGGAGCTGTTTTTT.

The gene calls are TRBV19 and TRBJ2-7; TRBD2 agrees at 7 bases. CDR3 length equals 14 residues. The germline V gene encodes CDR1 LNHDA and CDR2 SQIVND (reference sequence). V trimming: 9 bases; J trimming: 1 base; junction bases outside the gene matches: 9. The CDR3 is CASRPASGSYEQYF. The CDR3 DNA reads as TGTGCCAGCCGACCGGCTAGCGGATCCTACGAGCAGTACTTC.

This chain connects TRBV3-1 (or the pseudogene TRBV3-2) to TRBJ1-1, with D possibly being TRBD1 (5 bases). CDR3 length equals 15 residues. Germline V CDR1 and CDR2: LGHDT, YNNKEL (reference sequence). V dropped 1 base and J dropped 2 bases, with 11 bases sitting between them. The CDR3 nucleotides are TGTGCCAGCAGCCAAGGTAACAGGCTTAACACTGAAGCTTTCTTT. This translates into CASSQGNRLNTEAFF.

There are a few counts of this clone. The chain combines TRBV28 with TRBJ1-3; no clear D. Germline V gene data show CDR1 as MDHEN and CDR2 as SYDVKM. CDR3 length equals 12 residues. V lost 6 bases, J lost 3 bases, and 6 bases lay in between. The CDR3 DNA follows: TGTGCCAGCAGGCAGAATGGAAACACCATATATTTT. As protein: CASRQNGNTIYF. The full variable domain, completed using reference TRBV28 and TRBJ1-3, is DVKVTQSSRYLVKRTGEKVFLECVQDMDHENMFWYRQDPGLGLRLIYFSYDVKMKEKGDIPEGYSVSREKKERFSLILESASTNQTSMYLCASRQNGNTIYFGEGSWLTVV.

J is TRBJ2-7 and V is TRBV6-5, with 7 positions matching TRBD1. V shed 0 bases and J 0 bases; nucleotides not matched to a gene: 2. Germline V lookup: CDR1 MNHEY, CDR2 SVGAGI. The CDR3 consists of 15 residues. DNA for the CDR3: TGTGCCAGCAGTTACTCGGCAGGGGGCTCCTACGAGCAGTACTTC. Amino acids: CASSYSAGGSYEQYF.

The chain uses TRBV12-3 or TRBV12-4 and TRBJ1-6; TRBD1 might be the D (5 bases). V was clipped by 6 bases and J by 16 bases, with 19 bases between them. The CDR3 is 13 amino acids. The CDR3 here is CASSPGLPPLLHF. The CDR3 region has the DNA TGTGCCAGCAGCCCGGGACTCCCCCCGCTTCTCCACTTT.

The rearrangement joins TRBV3-1 (or the pseudogene TRBV3-2) to TRBJ1-2; D uncertain. Between the trimmed V and J ends, which lost 0 bases and 5 bases, there was a span of 13 bases. Germline-derived CDR1 and CDR2 are LGHDT and YNNKEL (reference sequence). The CDR3 runs 15 residues. The CDR3 DNA sequence: TGTGCCAGCAGCCAAGATGGGGTCAGTTTATATGGCTACACCTTC. It yields the protein CASSQDGVSLYGYTF.

J is TRBJ2-5 and V is TRBV6-5; no clear D. CDR3 length: 11 amino acids. V lost 5 bases, J lost 5 bases, and 6 bases lay in between. Germline V CDR1 and CDR2: MNHEY, SVGAGI. The CDR3 here is CASSIGETQYF. In DNA, the CDR3 is TGTGCCAGCAGTATAGGGGAGACCCAGTACTTC.

The J gene is TRBJ2-2, the V gene TRBV15; 8 nucleotides line up with TRBD1. Per the germline V gene, CDR1 is LNHNV and CDR2 is YYDKDF (reference sequence). Unmatched junction bases numbered 6, after V lost 1 base and J lost 2 bases. The CDR3 is made up of 17 amino acids. The DNA for the CDR3 is TGTGCCACCAGCAGAGGAACCGGGACAGGAAACACCGGGGAGCTGTTTTTT. Protein: CATSRGTGTGNTGELFF.

The chain links TRBV12-3 or TRBV12-4 to TRBJ2-7, with D possibly TRBD1 on 5 matching bases. The CDR3 runs 13 residues. V lost 4 bases and J 3 bases, leaving 10 bases between the germline ends. As DNA, the CDR3 is TGTGCCAGCAGTTGGGGCAGAAACTACGAGCAGTACTTC. Amino acids: CASSWGRNYEQYF.

The V and J genes are TRBV5-6 and TRBJ1-3, with D uncertain. V gave up 4 bases and J gave up 0 bases, with 14 bases separating them. The CDR3 runs to 16 residues. The germline CDR1 and CDR2 sequences are SGHDT and YYEEEE. CDR3 DNA: TGTGCCAGCAGCCGGGCGACACTTCGCTCTGGAAACACCATATATTTT. Its protein product is CASSRATLRSGNTIYF.

This clone appeared a few times. The rearrangement links TRBV2 to TRBJ2-5; 9 bases map to TRBD2. The CDR3 loop spans 14 amino acids. Trimming removed 6 bases from V and 5 bases from J; junction bases left unmatched: 7. From germline, CDR1 is SNHLY and CDR2 FYNNEI. The CDR3 sequence: CASRQGGGEETQYF. DNA of the CDR3: TGTGCCAGCAGGCAGGGCGGGGGGGAGGAGACCCAGTACTTC.

The V and J genes are TRBV29-1 and TRBJ1-1, with TRBD1 as a possible D gene (5 bases). Germline loops: CDR1 SQVTM, CDR2 ANQGSEA. The CDR3 spans 13 residues. Trimming left V 4 bases short and J 1 base short, with 10 bases between. CDR3 nucleotides: TGCAGCGTTGGTGGGGCAGGGAACACTGAAGCTTTCTTT. Its translation is CSVGGAGNTEAFF.

The chain uses TRBV5-1 and TRBJ1-6; 9 bases match TRBD1. The CDR3 loop spans 17 amino acids. J was trimmed by 5 bases and V by 2 bases; bases with no gene match: 8. Germline V gene data show CDR1 as SGHRS and CDR2 as YFSETQ. For the CDR3, the DNA is TGCGCCAGCAGCTTTACTCCCGGACAGGGGAATAATTCACCCCTCCACTTT. Protein: CASSFTPGQGNNSPLHF.

The V gene is TRBV29-1, the J gene TRBJ2-2; 7 positions match TRBD2. This CDR3 region has 15 residues. V dropped 5 bases and J dropped 4; count of bases not matched to a gene: 10. Germline V gene lookup returns CDR1 SQVTM and CDR2 ANQGSEA. The CDR3 is CSVRRGEGGTGELFF. In DNA, the CDR3 is TGCAGCGTTCGACGGGGGGAAGGTGGCACCGGGGAGCTGTTTTTT.